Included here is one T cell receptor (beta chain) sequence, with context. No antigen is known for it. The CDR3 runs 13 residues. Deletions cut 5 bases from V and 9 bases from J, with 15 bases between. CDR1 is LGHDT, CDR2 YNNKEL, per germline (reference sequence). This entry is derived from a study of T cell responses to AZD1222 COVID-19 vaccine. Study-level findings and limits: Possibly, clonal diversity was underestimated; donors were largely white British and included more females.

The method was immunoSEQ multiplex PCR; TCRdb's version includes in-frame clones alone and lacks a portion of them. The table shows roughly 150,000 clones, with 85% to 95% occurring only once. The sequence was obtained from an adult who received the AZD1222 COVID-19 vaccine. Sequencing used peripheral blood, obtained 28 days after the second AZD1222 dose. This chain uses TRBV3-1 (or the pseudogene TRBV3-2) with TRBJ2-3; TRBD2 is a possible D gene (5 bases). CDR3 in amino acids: CASSTLAASTQYF. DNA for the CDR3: TGTGCCAGCAGCACCCTCGCGGCTAGCACGCAGTATTTT.